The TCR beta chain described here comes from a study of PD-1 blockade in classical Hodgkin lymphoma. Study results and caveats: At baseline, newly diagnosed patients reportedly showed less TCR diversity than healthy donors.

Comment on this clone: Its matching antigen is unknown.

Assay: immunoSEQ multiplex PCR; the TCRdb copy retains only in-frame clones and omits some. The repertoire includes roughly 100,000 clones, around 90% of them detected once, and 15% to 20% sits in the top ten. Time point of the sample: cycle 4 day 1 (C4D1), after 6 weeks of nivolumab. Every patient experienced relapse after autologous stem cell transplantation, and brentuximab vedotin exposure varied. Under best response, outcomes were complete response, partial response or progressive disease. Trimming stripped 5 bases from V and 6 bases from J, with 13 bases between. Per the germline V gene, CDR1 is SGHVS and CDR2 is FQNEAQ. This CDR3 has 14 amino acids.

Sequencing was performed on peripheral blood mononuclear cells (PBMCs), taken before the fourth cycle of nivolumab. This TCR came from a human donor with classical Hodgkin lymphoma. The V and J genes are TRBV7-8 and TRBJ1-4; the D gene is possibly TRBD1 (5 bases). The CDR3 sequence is CASSLWTGDEKLFF. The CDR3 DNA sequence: TGTGCCAGCAGCCTATGGACGGGGGATGAAAAACTGTTTTTT.